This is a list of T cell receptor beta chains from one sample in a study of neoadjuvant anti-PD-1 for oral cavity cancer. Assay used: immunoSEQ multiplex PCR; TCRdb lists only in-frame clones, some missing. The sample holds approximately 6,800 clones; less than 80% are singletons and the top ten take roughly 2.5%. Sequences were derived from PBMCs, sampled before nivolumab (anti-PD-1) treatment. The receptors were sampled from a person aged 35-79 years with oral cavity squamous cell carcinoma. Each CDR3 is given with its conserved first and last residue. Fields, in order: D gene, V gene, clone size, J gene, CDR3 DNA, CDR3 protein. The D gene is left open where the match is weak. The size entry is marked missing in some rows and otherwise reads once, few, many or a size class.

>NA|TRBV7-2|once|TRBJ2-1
TGTGCCAGCAGCTTGTACTACAATGAGCAGTTCTTC
CASSLYYNEQFF
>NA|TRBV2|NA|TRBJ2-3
TGTGCCAGCAGTGAAGCGCGGGGCGGCACAGATACGCAGTATTTT
CASSEARGGTDTQYF
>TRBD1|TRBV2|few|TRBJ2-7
TGTGCCAGCAGTGAAAGATCCGGGACAGGGATTTCCTACGAGCAGTACTTC
CASSERSGTGISYEQYF
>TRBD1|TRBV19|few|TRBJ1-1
TGTGCCAGTAGTATAACAGGGGTGAACACTGAAGCTTTCTTT
CASSITGVNTEAFF
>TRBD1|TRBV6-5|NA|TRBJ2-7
TGTGCCAGCAGTTACGGTGGGACAGGCAAAGCCTACGAGCAGTACTTC
CASSYGGTGKAYEQYF
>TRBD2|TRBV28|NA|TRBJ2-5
TGTGCCAGCAGTTTAGGACTAGCGGGGGGTCACCAAGAGACCCAGTACTTC
CASSLGLAGGHQETQYF
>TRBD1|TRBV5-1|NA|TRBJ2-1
TGCGCCAGCAGCCCGGACAGGGGCGCTGGTAATAATGAGCAGTTCTTC
CASSPDRGAGNNEQFF
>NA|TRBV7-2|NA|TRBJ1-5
TGTGCCAGCAGCTTAGGCCTTAATAATCAGCCCCAGCATTTT
CASSLGLNNQPQHF
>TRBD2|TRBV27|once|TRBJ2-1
TGTGCCAGCAGTTTAGGGACTAGCGGCTACAATGAGCAGTTCTTC
CASSLGTSGYNEQFF
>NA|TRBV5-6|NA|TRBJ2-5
TGTGCCAGCAGCCGGCGGGCAGGGGCGTACCAAGAGACCCAGTACTTC
CASSRRAGAYQETQYF
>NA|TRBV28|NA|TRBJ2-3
TGTGCCAGCAGTTCGACTCAGACAGATACGCAGTATTTT
CASSSTQTDTQYF
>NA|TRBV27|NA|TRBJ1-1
TGTGCCAGCAGTTTATCCGGGGGGACTGAAGCTTTCTTT
CASSLSGGTEAFF
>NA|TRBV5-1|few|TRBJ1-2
TGCGCCAGCAGCTTGGGTTCAGCCCAGAGGAATTCGAACTATGGCTACACCTTC
CASSLGSAQRNSNYGYTF
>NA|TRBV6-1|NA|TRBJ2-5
TGTGCCAGCAGTGATGGCGGGGCTGGGGGGGAGACCCAGTACTTC
CASSDGGAGGETQYF
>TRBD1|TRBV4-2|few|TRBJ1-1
TGTGCCAGCAGCCAAGGTTCCGGGACAGGGATTGAAGCTTTCTTT
CASSQGSGTGIEAFF
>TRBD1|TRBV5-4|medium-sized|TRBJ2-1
TGTGCCAGCAGTTCCGGGACAGGCTCCTACAATGAGCAGTTCTTC
CASSSGTGSYNEQFF
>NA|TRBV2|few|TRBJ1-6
TGTGCCAGCAGTGAATGGAGGCCGAGGGGGGGCGATTCACCCCTCCACTTT
CASSEWRPRGGDSPLHF
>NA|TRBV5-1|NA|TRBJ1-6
TGCGCCAGCAGCTTGGCCGGGTCCCGCTATAATTCACCCCTCCACTTT
CASSLAGSRYNSPLHF
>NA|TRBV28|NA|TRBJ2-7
TGTGCCAGCAGTCGAACCCTAGGGGACGGCGCCTACGAGCAGTACTTC
CASSRTLGDGAYEQYF
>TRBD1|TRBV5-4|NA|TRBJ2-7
TGTGCCAGCAGCTTGGACAGGGGCACCTACGAGCAGTACTTC
CASSLDRGTYEQYF
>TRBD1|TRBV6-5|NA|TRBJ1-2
TGTGCCAGCAGTTACCACGGACAGGGAAACTATGGCTACACCTTC
CASSYHGQGNYGYTF
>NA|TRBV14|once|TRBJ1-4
TGTGCCAGCAGCCATACAGGAGGCTCAACTAATGAAAAACTGTTTTTT
CASSHTGGSTNEKLFF
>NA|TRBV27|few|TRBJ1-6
TGTGCCAGCAGTTTTAGGGATCCCTATAATTCACCCCTCCACTTT
CASSFRDPYNSPLHF
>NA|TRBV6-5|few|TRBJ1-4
TGTGCCAGCAGTTACTCCCAGACACCTAATGAAAAACTGTTTTTT
CASSYSQTPNEKLFF
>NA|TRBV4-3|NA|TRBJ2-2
TGCGCCAGCAGCCAAGATACGGGCCACAACACCGGGGAGCTGTTTTTT
CASSQDTGHNTGELFF
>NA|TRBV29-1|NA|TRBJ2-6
TGCAGCGTTGAGGGAGGGACAAAAGACAACGTCCTGACTTTC
CSVEGGTKDNVLTF
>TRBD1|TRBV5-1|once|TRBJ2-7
TGCGCCAGCAGCTTGGACAGCCTCCGGGACAGGACCTACGAGCAGTACTTC
CASSLDSLRDRTYEQYF
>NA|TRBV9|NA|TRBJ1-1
TGTGCCAGCAGCGTAGGGGGCAGAACTGAAGCTTTCTTT
CASSVGGRTEAFF
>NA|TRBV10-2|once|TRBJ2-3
TGCGCCAGCAGTGTTACAGCAGGGAGAGGTCTGGATACGCAGTATTTT
CASSVTAGRGLDTQYF
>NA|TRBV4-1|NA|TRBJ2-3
TGCGCCAGCAGCCAAAGCCTTCTCACAGATACGCAGTATTTT
CASSQSLLTDTQYF
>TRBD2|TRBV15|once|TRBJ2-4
TGTGCCACCAGCAAGAGCGGGGCAGCACTAGCCAAAAACATTCAGTACTTC
CATSKSGAALAKNIQYF
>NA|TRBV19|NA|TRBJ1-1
TGTGCCAGTACCCCAGGGGTTGGGGGTGAAGCTTTCTTT
CASTPGVGGEAFF
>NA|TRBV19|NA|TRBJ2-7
TGTGCCAGTAGTATAGACCCACAGGGGAGGCACGAGCAGTACTTC
CASSIDPQGRHEQYF
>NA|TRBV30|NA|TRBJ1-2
TGTGCCTGGAGTGTAGAGTTTCTGGATGGCTACACCTTC
CAWSVEFLDGYTF
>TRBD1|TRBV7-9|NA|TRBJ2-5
TGTGCCAGCAGCACCCGGACAGGGCGCCAAGAGACCCAGTACTTC
CASSTRTGRQETQYF
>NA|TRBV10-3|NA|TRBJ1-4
TGTGCCACCGCTGACCCTGCAACTAATGAAAAACTGTTTTTT
CATADPATNEKLFF
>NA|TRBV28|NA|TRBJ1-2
TGTGCCAGTTTAACAGGGAGGAGCTATGGCTACACCTTC
CASLTGRSYGYTF
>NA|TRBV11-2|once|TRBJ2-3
TGTGCCAGCAGCTTAGCGGGGTCTACAGATACGCAGTATTTT
CASSLAGSTDTQYF
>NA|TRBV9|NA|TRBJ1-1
TGTGCCAGCAGCGTAGGACCCGAACTGAACACTGAAGCTTTCTTT
CASSVGPELNTEAFF
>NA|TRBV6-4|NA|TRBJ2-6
TGTGCCAGCAGTGAGGGTTTTGGGGCCAACGTCCTGACTTTC
CASSEGFGANVLTF
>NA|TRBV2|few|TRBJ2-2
TGTGCCAGCAAACCCTGGAACACCGGGGAGCTGTTTTTT
CASKPWNTGELFF
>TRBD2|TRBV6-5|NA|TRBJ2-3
TGTGCCAGCAGCCACCTTGGGAGGGCCACAGATACGCAGTATTTT
CASSHLGRATDTQYF
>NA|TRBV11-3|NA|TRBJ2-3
TGTGCCAGCAGTAACCCGAGCACAGATACGCAGTATTTT
CASSNPSTDTQYF
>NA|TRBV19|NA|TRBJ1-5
TGTGCCAGTAGTATCATGTCAGGAGGCAATCAGCCCCAGCATTTT
CASSIMSGGNQPQHF
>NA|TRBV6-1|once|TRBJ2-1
TGTGCCAGCAGTGCTGGTGGGGCCCGCTACAATGAGCAGTTCTTC
CASSAGGARYNEQFF
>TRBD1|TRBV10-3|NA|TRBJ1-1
TGTGCCATCGCGCGGGACAGTAACACTGAAGCTTTCTTT
CAIARDSNTEAFF
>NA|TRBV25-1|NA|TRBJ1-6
TGTGCCAGCAGTTTGGGGTACCCCAATTCACCCCTCCACTTT
CASSLGYPNSPLHF
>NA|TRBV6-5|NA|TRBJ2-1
TGTGCCAGCAGTCCCCGGGACATCAGAGATGAGCAGTTCTTC
CASSPRDIRDEQFF
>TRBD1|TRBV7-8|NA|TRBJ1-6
TGTGCCAGCAGCTCGACACAGGGGGCGAATTCACCCCTCCACTTT
CASSSTQGANSPLHF
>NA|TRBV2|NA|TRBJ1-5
TGTGCCAGCAGTCCAGGGACTTCTAATCAGCCCCAGCATTTT
CASSPGTSNQPQHF
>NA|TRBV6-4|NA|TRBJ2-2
TGTGCCAGCAGTGACGTTGAAGCCGGGGAGCTGTTTTTT
CASSDVEAGELFF
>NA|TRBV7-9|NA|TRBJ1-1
TGTGCCAGCAGTTTTGACGTACGGACTGAAGCTTTCTTT
CASSFDVRTEAFF
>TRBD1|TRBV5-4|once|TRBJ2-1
TGTGCCAGCAGAGCCGGGACAGGGGGAAACAATGAGCAGTTCTTC
CASRAGTGGNNEQFF
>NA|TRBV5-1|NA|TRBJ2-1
TGCGCCAGCAGCATAGAAGACTACCCCCGCAATGAGCAGTTCTTC
CASSIEDYPRNEQFF
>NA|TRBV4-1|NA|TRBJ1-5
TGCGCCAGCAGCCAAGGACAGGTTGGAGGGCCCCAGCATTTT
CASSQGQVGGPQHF
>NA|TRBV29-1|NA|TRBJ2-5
TGCAGCGTTGATAGATTTCGGGGGAGGGAGACCCAGTACTTC
CSVDRFRGRETQYF
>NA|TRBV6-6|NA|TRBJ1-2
TGTGCCAGCAGTTCAGTCCCCGGGGGTAACTATGGCTACACCTTC
CASSSVPGGNYGYTF
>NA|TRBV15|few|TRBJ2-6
TGTGCCACCAGCAGAGATAACTCTGGGGCCAACGTCCTGACTTTC
CATSRDNSGANVLTF
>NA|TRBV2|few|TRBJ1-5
TGTGCCAGCAGGATGGACCCGAAGGCGAATCAGCCCCAGCATTTT
CASRMDPKANQPQHF
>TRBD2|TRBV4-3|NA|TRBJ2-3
TGCGCCAGCAGCCAAGATCAGCGGGGGGGCAGAGATACGCAGTATTTT
CASSQDQRGGRDTQYF